Sequencing of this TCR beta chain was carried out in a study of early T cells in non-severe SARS-CoV-2 infection. As part of library construction, unique molecular identifiers were attached to individual cDNA molecules. TCRdb re-analysed the 5' RACE reads in MiXCR, keeping a single row per CDR3 protein. The repertoire has tens of thousands of distinct CDR3 sequences, around an eighth of them found once; the top ten carry approximately 7%. This clonotype was found a few times. The source is an adult who was a healthcare worker with PCR-confirmed SARS-CoV-2 infection or an uninfected control (not recorded which). Sequencing was carried out using whole blood.

The CDR3 loop is CASSPGQGFLGQFF. The CDR3 DNA is TGTGCCAGCTCACCGGGACAGGGTTTCTTGGGGCAGTTCTTC. The chain couples TRBV18 to TRBJ2-1; 9 bases fit TRBD1. CDR1 and CDR2 from the germline V gene are KGHSH and LQKENI. The CDR3 covers 14 residues. The V gene end was trimmed by 3 bases and the J gene end by 12 bases; junction bases not matched to a gene: 9. The entire variable domain, with the rest obtained from reference TRBV18 and TRBJ2-1, is as follows: NAGVMQNPRHLVRRRGQEARLRCSPMKGHSHVYWYRQLPEEGLKFMVYLQKENIIDESGMPKERFSAEFPKEGPSILRIQQVVRGDSAAYFCASSPGQGFLGQFFGPGTRLTVL.